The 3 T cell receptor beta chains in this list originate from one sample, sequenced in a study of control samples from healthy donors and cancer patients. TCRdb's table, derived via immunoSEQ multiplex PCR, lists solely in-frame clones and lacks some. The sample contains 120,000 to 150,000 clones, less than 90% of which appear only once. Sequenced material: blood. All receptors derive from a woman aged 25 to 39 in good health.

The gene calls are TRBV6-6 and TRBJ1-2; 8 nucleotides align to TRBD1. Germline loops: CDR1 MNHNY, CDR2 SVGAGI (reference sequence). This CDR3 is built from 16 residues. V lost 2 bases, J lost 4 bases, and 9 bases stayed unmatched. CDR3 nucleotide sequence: TGTGCCAGCAGTTACGGGACAGGTGGGGGGAGCTATGGCTACACCTTC. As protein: CASSYGTGGGSYGYTF.

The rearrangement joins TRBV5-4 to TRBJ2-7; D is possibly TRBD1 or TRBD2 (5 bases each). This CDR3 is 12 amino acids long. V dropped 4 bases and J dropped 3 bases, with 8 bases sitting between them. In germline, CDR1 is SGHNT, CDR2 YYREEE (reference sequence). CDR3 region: CASSPGSYEQYF. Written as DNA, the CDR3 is TGTGCCAGCAGCCCAGGGAGCTACGAGCAGTACTTC.

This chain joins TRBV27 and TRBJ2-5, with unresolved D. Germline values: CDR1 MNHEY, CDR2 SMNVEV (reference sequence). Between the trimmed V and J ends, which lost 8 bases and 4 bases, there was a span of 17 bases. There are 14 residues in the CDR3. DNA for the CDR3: TGTGCCAGCGGACGACGGTCCACGCGAGAGACCCAGTACTTC. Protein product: CASGRRSTRETQYF.